A selection of T cell receptor beta chains follows, all from one sample in a study of T cell responses to AZD1222 COVID-19 vaccine. Method: immunoSEQ multiplex PCR; TCRdb's copy keeps in-frame clones and lacks some. The sample has some 89,000 clones; about nine tenths are singletons. This sample comprised peripheral blood, obtained on day 0 of AZD1222 vaccination. The receptors stem from an adult in good health. CDR3s include the opening cysteine and the closing phenylalanine or tryptophan. Each record gives: clone size, V gene, J gene, D gene, CDR3 protein, CDR3 DNA. A D gene is named only where the DNA matches it firmly. Where a row states a size, it is once, few, many or the class of an expanded clone; other rows omit it.

NA,TRBV19,TRBJ1-2,NA,CASSIGPENYGYTF,TGTGCCAGTAGTATAGGTCCGGAGAACTATGGCTACACCTTC
NA,TRBV11-2,TRBJ1-1,TRBD1,CASSSGQGEAFF,TGTGCCAGCAGCTCCGGACAGGGAGAAGCTTTCTTT
NA,TRBV5-1,TRBJ2-1,TRBD1,CASSLYDRGRNEQFF,TGCGCCAGCAGCTTATACGACAGGGGACGGAATGAGCAGTTCTTC
NA,TRBV7-2,TRBJ2-6,NA,CASSLVQAWSSGANVLTF,TGTGCCAGCAGCCTAGTTCAGGCCTGGAGCTCTGGGGCCAACGTCCTGACTTTC
NA,TRBV6-2/TRBV6-3,TRBJ1-1,NA,CASSKSQGGVNTEAFF,TGTGCCAGCAGTAAGAGTCAGGGAGGGGTGAACACTGAAGCTTTCTTT
few,TRBV30,TRBJ1-2,NA,CAWSVAGTNYGYTF,TGTGCCTGGAGTGTAGCAGGGACCAACTATGGCTACACCTTC
NA,TRBV30,TRBJ2-7,TRBD1,CAWSFTGGQGSYEQYF,TGTGCCTGGAGTTTTACAGGTGGACAGGGAAGCTACGAGCAGTACTTC
NA,TRBV10-2,TRBJ2-2,NA,CASRERRGTGELFF,TGCGCCAGCAGGGAAAGAAGGGGAACCGGGGAGCTGTTTTTT
NA,TRBV6-6,TRBJ2-7,NA,CASSYSDYYEQYF,TGTGCCAGCAGTTACTCCGATTACTACGAGCAGTACTTC
NA,TRBV5-1,TRBJ1-1,NA,CASNLGANTEAFF,TGCGCCAGCAACCTCGGGGCGAACACTGAAGCTTTCTTT
NA,TRBV30,TRBJ2-7,TRBD1,CAWSVTDRTYEQYF,TGTGCCTGGAGTGTAACGGACAGGACCTACGAGCAGTACTTC
NA,TRBV2,TRBJ2-3,TRBD2,CASSESGVSDTQYF,TGTGCCAGCAGCGAAAGCGGGGTCTCAGATACGCAGTATTTT
NA,TRBV28,TRBJ2-1,TRBD2,CASSSPQREGYNEQFF,TGTGCCAGCAGTTCCCCTCAGCGGGAGGGTTACAATGAGCAGTTCTTC
NA,TRBV6-5,TRBJ1-1,TRBD1,CASSLQGVNTEAFF,TGTGCCAGCAGTTTACAGGGGGTAAACACTGAAGCTTTCTTT
NA,TRBV3-1/TRBV3-2,TRBJ2-4,NA,CASSPRIVKNIQYF,TGTGCCAGCAGTCCGCGGATTGTCAAAAACATTCAGTACTTC
NA,TRBV7-9,TRBJ1-1,TRBD1,CASSPQDGQGGLEAFF,TGTGCCAGCAGCCCCCAGGATGGACAGGGGGGACTAGAAGCTTTCTTT
NA,TRBV5-1,TRBJ1-2,TRBD1,CASSLGDRANYGYTF,TGCGCCAGCAGCTTAGGGGACAGGGCTAACTATGGCTACACCTTC
NA,TRBV2,TRBJ1-2,NA,CASSEALWGPGGYTF,TGTGCCAGCAGTGAAGCGCTTTGGGGGCCGGGTGGCTACACCTTC
NA,TRBV7-2,TRBJ2-7,TRBD1,CASRRPGQGYEQYF,TGTGCCAGCAGAAGACCGGGACAGGGCTACGAGCAGTACTTC
NA,TRBV6-5,TRBJ2-7,NA,CASSYTAGNYEQYF,TGTGCCAGCAGTTACACGGCAGGGAACTACGAGCAGTACTTC
once,TRBV11-3,TRBJ2-3,TRBD2,CASSLGGSTDTQYF,TGTGCCAGCAGCTTGGGGGGGAGCACAGATACGCAGTATTTT
NA,TRBV28,TRBJ2-1,NA,CASSLLHEQFF,TGTGCCAGCAGTTTACTACATGAGCAGTTCTTC
NA,TRBV11-2,TRBJ2-1,NA,CASSTRGGGASSYNEQFF,TGTGCCAGCAGCACTAGGGGGGGTGGCGCCAGCTCCTACAATGAGCAGTTCTTC
NA,TRBV7-9,TRBJ1-3,TRBD1,CASSRPNRGSSGNTIYF,TGTGCCAGCAGCCGGCCCAACAGGGGCTCCTCTGGAAACACCATATATTTT
NA,TRBV7-2,TRBJ1-6,NA,CASSSPGYNSPLHF,TGTGCCAGCAGTTCCCCAGGGTATAATTCACCCCTCCACTTT
once,TRBV5-1,TRBJ2-3,NA,CASSLMMGSTDTQYF,TGCGCCAGCAGCTTGATGATGGGAAGCACAGATACGCAGTATTTT
NA,TRBV30,TRBJ2-4,NA,CAWSVKEGANIQYF,TGTGCCTGGAGTGTAAAGGAGGGTGCAAACATTCAGTACTTC
NA,TRBV12-3/TRBV12-4,TRBJ1-2,NA,CASSWSGEGYTF,TGTGCCAGCAGTTGGTCCGGGGAAGGCTACACCTTC
NA,TRBV19,TRBJ2-7,TRBD1,CASSQRQGASEQYF,TGTGCCAGTAGCCAGAGACAGGGGGCTTCCGAGCAGTACTTC
NA,TRBV7-2,TRBJ1-4,NA,CASSLAGHRASEKLFF,TGTGCCAGCAGCTTGGCGGGGCACCGGGCTAGTGAAAAACTGTTTTTT
NA,TRBV28,TRBJ2-7,NA,CASSLPPAPYEQYF,TGTGCCAGCAGTTTACCCCCGGCTCCTTACGAGCAGTACTTC
once,TRBV11-3,TRBJ2-2,NA,CASSLYRSNTGELFF,TGTGCCAGCAGCTTATACAGGTCTAACACCGGGGAGCTGTTTTTT